This paragraph covers one T cell receptor beta chain sequence. This specimen comes from a study of blood T cell repertoires in COVID-19. TCRdb's table, derived via immunoSEQ multiplex PCR, lists solely in-frame clones and lacks some. Found here are 86,000 or so clones, 79% of them singletons; the top ten hold about 11%. CDR3 length: 15 residues. V was clipped by 4 bases and J by 4 bases, with 15 bases between them. Germline lookup yields CDR1 SGHRS and CDR2 YFSETQ. J is TRBJ1-3 and V is TRBV5-1; no clear D. The origin of this receptor is a man aged 65-85 years with acute or convalescent COVID-19. Specimen: peripheral blood. The CDR3 sequence: CASSPGSTAGNTIYF. The CDR3 coding sequence is TGCGCCAGCAGCCCCGGATCTACAGCAGGAAACACCATATATTTT. Supplemented by reference TRBV5-1 and TRBJ1-3, the full variable domain reads KAGVTQTPRYLIKTRGQQVTLSCSPISGHRSVSWYQQTPGQGLQFLFEYFSETQRNKGNFPGRFSGRQFSNSRSEMNVSTLELGDSALYLCASSPGSTAGNTIYFGEGSWLTVV.